Below are 28 T cell receptor beta chains sequenced from a single sample in a study of cytomegalovirus exposure and HLA in healthy donors. The PCR ran on 60 Vbeta and 13 Jbeta primers. Assay used: immunoSEQ multiplex PCR; TCRdb lists only in-frame clones, some missing. Among about 160,000 clones listed, around 77% were seen once. Material: PBMCs. The receptors were sampled from a man aged 50-60 years in good health and CMV-seropositive.

The chain recombines TRBV4-3 with TRBJ2-1; 7 bases align to TRBD2. The CDR3 is 15 amino acids. Looked up from germline, CDR1 is LGHNA and CDR2 is YSLEER. Trimming removed 1 base from V and 4 bases from J; junction bases left unmatched: 4. This CDR3 reads CASSQAGGTYNEQFF. DNA for the CDR3: TGCGCCAGCAGCCAAGCGGGGGGAACTTACAATGAGCAGTTCTTC.

CDR3 protein: CASSFGDRDAQYF. CDR3 bases: TGTGCCAGCAGTTTTGGGGACAGGGATGCGCAGTACTTC. This chain joins TRBV28 and TRBJ2-7, with TRBD1 matching over 9 bases. The CDR3 sequence is 13 residues long. Germline V lookup: CDR1 MDHEN, CDR2 SYDVKM. J was trimmed by 9 bases and V by 3 bases; bases with no gene match: 6.

The chain joins TRBV4-3 to TRBJ2-5; TRBD2 aligns across 12 bases. Near its end, the DNA agrees better with TRBJ2-7, so the J call may be wrong. The CDR3 is 17 residues long. Germline loops: CDR1 LGHNA, CDR2 YSLEER. Written as DNA, the CDR3 is TGCGCCAGCAGCCAAGATCACCCTAGCGGGGGGGTATACGAGCAGTACTTC. Translated, it gives CASSQDHPSGGVYEQYF.

V usage is TRBV6-5 and J usage is TRBJ1-1; 9 bases are a match to TRBD1. CDR3 size: 14 residues. Losses at the gene ends were 5 bases for V and 7 bases for J; bases not matched to a gene: 8. Germline lookup yields CDR1 MNHEY and CDR2 SVGAGI. CDR3 sequence (DNA): TGTGCCAGCAGTACCCGGACAGGGGACGGTGAAGCTTTCTTT. Its translation is CASSTRTGDGEAFF.

V is TRBV5-6 and J is TRBJ2-5, with D uncertain. The CDR3 consists of 13 residues. The germline V gene encodes CDR1 SGHDT and CDR2 YYEEEE. V was trimmed by 0 bases and J by 5 bases, leaving 8 bases between them. CDR3 residues: CASSLDRLETQYF. CDR3 nucleotides: TGTGCCAGCAGCTTGGACCGGTTGGAGACCCAGTACTTC.

The V call is TRBV6-1, the J call TRBJ2-3; 8 bases fit TRBD1. Germline loops: CDR1 MNHNS, CDR2 SASEGT. This CDR3 spans 14 amino acids. The V gene end was trimmed by 7 bases and the J gene end by 5 bases; junction bases not matched to a gene: 8. CDR3 sequence reads: CASIDRGPQDTQYF. DNA for the CDR3: TGTGCCAGCATCGACAGGGGACCCCAAGATACGCAGTATTTT.

Turning to this clone: Other DNA variants within this sample encode the same CDR3. J is TRBJ2-7 and V is TRBV5-1; the D is unclear. The germline gives CDR1 SGHRS, CDR2 YFSETQ. This CDR3 region has 13 residues. The V gene lost 4 bases and the J gene lost 4 bases, with 12 bases spanning the gap. CDR3 DNA sequence: TGCGCCAGCAGCCTTGAGTCGAGTTACGAGCAGTACTTC. Its protein is CASSLESSYEQYF.

The rearrangement uses TRBV27 and TRBJ1-2; 9 nucleotides line up with TRBD1. CDR3 length: 14 residues. From germline, CDR1 is MNHEY and CDR2 SMNVEV (reference sequence). J lost 7 bases, V lost 6 bases, and 9 bases had no gene match. The CDR3 loop reads CASSYGTGSGGYTF. The CDR3 DNA sequence: TGTGCCAGCAGCTATGGGACAGGGAGTGGTGGCTACACCTTC.

The chain links TRBV6-1 to TRBJ2-5, with 11 bases that match TRBD1. In germline, CDR1 is MNHNS, CDR2 SASEGT. The CDR3 has 16 amino acids. The V gene end was trimmed by 4 bases and the J gene end by 0 bases; junction bases not matched to a gene: 4. CDR3 residues: CASSARDRGYQETQYF. The CDR3 DNA reads as TGTGCCAGCAGTGCCCGGGACAGGGGGTACCAAGAGACCCAGTACTTC.

The chain employs TRBV30 and TRBJ2-1; no clear D gene. This CDR3 has 13 residues. Germline V gene data show CDR1 as GTSNPN and CDR2 as SVGIG (reference sequence). Trimming pared 0 bases from V and 3 bases from J, leaving 6 bases between. CDR3 residues: CAWSVLNYNEQFF. The CDR3 coding sequence is TGTGCCTGGAGTGTGCTAAACTACAATGAGCAGTTCTTC.

The chain is built from TRBV7-8 and TRBJ1-4, with D hard to call. CDR1 is SGHVS, CDR2 FQNEAQ, per germline. The V end lost 5 bases, the J end lost 7 bases, and 17 bases lay between the germline ends. This CDR3 spans 15 amino acids. CDR3 residues: CASSLGREGTEKLFF. The CDR3 coding sequence is TGTGCCAGCAGCCTAGGGCGCGAGGGTACTGAAAAACTGTTTTTT.

The CDR3 sequence: CASSPRGGPSGRTDTQYF. As DNA, the CDR3 is TGTGCCAGCAGCCCCCGGGGAGGGCCTAGCGGGCGCACAGATACGCAGTATTTT. This chain connects TRBV7-2 to TRBJ2-3; 8 bases line up with TRBD2. The CDR3 runs to 18 residues. Germline CDR1 reads SGHTA; CDR2 reads FQGNSA. The ends lost 5 bases at V and 1 base at J; junction bases unmatched: 14. Full variable domain (missing parts from reference TRBV7-2 and TRBJ2-3): GAGVSQSPSNKVTEKGKDVELRCDPISGHTALYWYRQSLGQGLEFLIYFQGNSAPDKSGLPSDRFSAERTGGSVSTLTIQRTQQEDSAVYLCASSPRGGPSGRTDTQYFGPGTRLTVL.

This clone has just one count. The chain links TRBV10-1 to TRBJ2-1; 8 bases agree with TRBD1. With 4 bases clipped from V and 7 bases from J, the junction kept 9 bases outside the gene matches. CDR1 and CDR2 (germline): WNHNN, SYGVQD (reference sequence). The CDR3 has 15 residues. Here the CDR3 DNA reads TGCGCCAGCAGTGCAACTTGGACAGGGCGGAATGAGCAGTTCTTC. Protein: CASSATWTGRNEQFF.

There are a few counts of this clone. This CDR3 is CASSTPRSGGSYEQYF. CDR3 coding DNA: TGTGCCAGTAGTACCCCCCGGAGCGGGGGTTCCTACGAGCAGTACTTC. The rearrangement joins TRBV19 to TRBJ2-7, with 8 bases matching TRBD2. The CDR3 is made up of 16 amino acids. Germline CDR1 is LNHDA and CDR2 is SQIVND (reference sequence). V was pared by 4 bases and J by 1 base, with 9 bases of the junction left unmatched.

This clone was seen a handful of times. The genes are TRBV4-3 and TRBJ2-7; 11 nucleotides line up with TRBD2. The CDR3 is 19 residues long. Trimming cost V 4 bases and J 2 bases; bases outside gene matches: 16. In germline, CDR1 is LGHNA, CDR2 YSLEER. The CDR3 loop reads CASSPRLAGGPTRPYEQYF. CDR3 nucleotides: TGCGCCAGCAGCCCCCGGCTAGCGGGGGGTCCCACAAGACCCTACGAGCAGTACTTC.

Only a few counts were recorded for this clone. This chain uses TRBV27 with TRBJ1-1; TRBD1 agrees at 11 bases. CDR3 length equals 18 residues. Germline trimming cut 3 bases from V and 0 bases from J; bases unmatched to any gene: 9. Germline V gene lookup returns CDR1 MNHEY and CDR2 SMNVEV (reference sequence). The CDR3 loop reads CASSFSSGTGGMNTEAFF. In nucleotides, the CDR3 is TGTGCCAGCAGTTTTTCTAGCGGGACAGGGGGAATGAACACTGAAGCTTTCTTT.

The chain recombines TRBV6-4 with TRBJ2-2, with 7 bases matching TRBD1. V shed 6 bases and J 6 bases; nucleotides not matched to a gene: 7. This CDR3 comprises 14 residues. Germline CDR1 is MRHNA and CDR2 is SNTAGT. The DNA for the CDR3 is TGTGCCAGCAGGGCGACAGGGTCTCCCGGGGAGCTGTTTTTT. Amino acid sequence: CASRATGSPGELFF.

The chain couples TRBV5-6 to TRBJ2-6; D gene uncertain. The length of the CDR3 is 16 residues. CDR1 and CDR2 (germline): SGHDT, YYEEEE. V was pared by 2 bases and J by 4 bases, with 13 bases between. Here the CDR3 reads CASSLTPWAGANVLTF. Written as DNA, the CDR3 is TGTGCCAGCAGCTTAACTCCATGGGCCGGGGCCAACGTCCTGACTTTC.

This clone was recorded a few times. The V and J genes are TRBV6-4 and TRBJ2-2; D may be TRBD1 (5 bases). The CDR3 sequence is 14 residues long. Germline V lookup: CDR1 MRHNA, CDR2 SNTAGT. Trimming removed 7 bases at V and 5 bases at J, with 14 bases between. CDR3: CASTPTPGTGELFF. In DNA form, the CDR3 reads TGTGCCAGCACCCCAACACCAGGGACCGGGGAGCTGTTTTTT.

The V gene is TRBV14, the J gene TRBJ2-1; 11 nucleotides agree with TRBD2. Germline loops: CDR1 SGHDN, CDR2 FVKESK. The CDR3 totals 16 residues. J gave up 10 bases and V 1 base, and 9 bases lay outside the gene matches. The CDR3, as DNA: TGTGCCAGCAGCCAAGGACTAGCGGGGTGGGGGATGGAGCAGTTCTTC. This codes for CASSQGLAGWGMEQFF. Supplemented by reference TRBV14 and TRBJ2-1, the full variable domain reads EAGVTQFPSHSVIEKGQTVTLRCDPISGHDNLYWYRRVMGKEIKFLLHFVKESKQDESGMPNNRFLAERTGGTYSTLKVQPAELEDSGVYFCASSQGLAGWGMEQFFGPGTRLTVL.

The V gene is TRBV6-5, the J gene TRBJ2-7; TRBD1 matches at 7 bases. Germline V gene data show CDR1 as MNHEY and CDR2 as SVGAGI. V was clipped by 2 bases and J by 4 bases; unmatched bases: 8. The CDR3 sequence is 15 residues long. CDR3 DNA: TGTGCCAGCAGTTACGTCGAGACAGGGTGGTACGAGCAGTACTTC. The encoded protein is CASSYVETGWYEQYF.

The CDR3 protein is CASSPTRQNYGYTF. The CDR3 DNA reads as TGTGCCAGCTCACCAACTAGGCAGAACTATGGCTACACCTTC. This chain uses TRBV18 with TRBJ1-2; no firm D call. Trimming removed 2 bases from V and 2 bases from J, with 9 bases in between. CDR1 is KGHSH, CDR2 LQKENI, per germline. The CDR3 covers 14 residues.

The chain employs TRBV7-8 and TRBJ2-3; TRBD1 aligns across 8 bases. V was pared by 1 base and J by 5 bases, with 11 bases of the junction left unmatched. CDR3 length equals 17 residues. Germline V gene lookup returns CDR1 SGHVS and CDR2 FQNEAQ. The CDR3 region is CASSLVRFRGLGDTQYF. CDR3 nucleotides: TGTGCCAGCAGCTTAGTAAGGTTCAGGGGGCTAGGAGATACGCAGTATTTT.

This chain connects TRBV7-7 to TRBJ2-5; 9 positions match TRBD2. The ends lost 5 bases at V and 0 bases at J; junction bases unmatched: 4. Germline V gene lookup returns CDR1 SSHAT and CDR2 FNYEAQ (reference sequence). CDR3 length: 15 amino acids. CDR3 sequence reads: CASSTSGGYQETQYF. CDR3 bases: TGTGCCAGCAGCACAAGCGGGGGGTACCAAGAGACCCAGTACTTC.

Only one count was recorded for this clone. This sequence joins TRBV9 and TRBJ2-1; the D gene is possibly TRBD2 (6 bases). This CDR3 has 16 residues. Germline loops: CDR1 SGDLS, CDR2 YYNGEE. Trimming removed 3 bases at V and 6 bases at J, with 19 bases between. The CDR3 region has the DNA TGTGCCAGCAGCGCGCAATCGTACGGACTACGCAATGAGCAGTTCTTC. Translated: CASSAQSYGLRNEQFF.

J is TRBJ1-6 and V is TRBV19; D remains unclear. V shed 2 bases and J shed 8 bases, with 22 bases lying between them. The germline CDR1 and CDR2 sequences are LNHDA and SQIVND (reference sequence). The CDR3 is 18 residues long. The CDR3 protein is CASSITNSRSSFYSPLHF. The CDR3 DNA is TGTGCCAGTAGTATAACGAACAGTCGGTCATCATTTTATTCACCCCTCCACTTT.

The chain has TRBV6-1 and TRBJ1-6; possible D gene TRBD1, 5 bases. The CDR3 covers 14 residues. CDR1 MNHNS and CDR2 SASEGT come from the germline V gene. Trimming shortened V by 9 bases and J by 3 bases, and 12 bases separated the two germline ends. CDR3 coding DNA: TGTGCCAGTACGCGGGACTTCTATAATTCACCCCTCCACTTT. Protein product: CASTRDFYNSPLHF.

J is TRBJ1-1 and V is TRBV10-2; 10 nucleotides agree with TRBD1. CDR3 size: 13 residues. V lost 4 bases to trimming and J lost 4 bases; unmatched junction nucleotides: 0. Germline CDR1 and CDR2: WSHSY and SAAADI. Here the CDR3 reads CASSGDRGTEAFF. The CDR3 bases are TGCGCCAGCAGTGGGGACAGGGGCACTGAAGCTTTCTTT.